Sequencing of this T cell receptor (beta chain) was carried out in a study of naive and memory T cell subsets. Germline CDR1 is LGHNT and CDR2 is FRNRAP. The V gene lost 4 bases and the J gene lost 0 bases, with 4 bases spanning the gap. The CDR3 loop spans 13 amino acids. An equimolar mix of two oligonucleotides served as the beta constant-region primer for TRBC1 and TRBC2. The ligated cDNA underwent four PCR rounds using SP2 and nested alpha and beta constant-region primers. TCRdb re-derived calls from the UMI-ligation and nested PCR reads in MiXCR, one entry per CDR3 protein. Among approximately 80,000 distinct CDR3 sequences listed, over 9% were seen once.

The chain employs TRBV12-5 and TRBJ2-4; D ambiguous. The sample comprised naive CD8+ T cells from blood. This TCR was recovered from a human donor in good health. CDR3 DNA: TGTGCTAGTGGTTCGGGAGCCAAAAACATTCAGTACTTC. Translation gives CASGSGAKNIQYF.